This T cell receptor (beta chain) was sequenced for a study of T cell responses to AZD1222 COVID-19 vaccine. Points from the study as a whole: Donors were chiefly white British, with a greater number of females, and clonal diversity was perhaps underestimated. Spike was spanned by vaccine-associated CD4 TCRs, which were dominant at 160-218 and 743-854. Repertoires were obtained only post-peak T cell response. Targeting of unmutated variant regions was reportedly seen in nearly half of spike-specific TCRs.

As for this clone: What it binds is not known.

The germline V gene encodes CDR1 SGHTA and CDR2 FQGNSA. V was pared by 0 bases and J by 5 bases, with 13 bases between. This CDR3 is 15 amino acids long. Measured with immunoSEQ multiplex PCR; TCRdb has only the in-frame clones, and not every one. The table records tens of thousands of clones, 89% of them present only once. The V and J genes are TRBV7-2 and TRBJ1-1; no firm D call. The material was peripheral blood, obtained on day 0 of MenACWY control vaccination. The TCR comes from an adult in good health. DNA for the CDR3: TGTGCCAGCAGCTTAGCCAGCACAGCGCGGACTGAAGCTTTCTTT. This encodes CASSLASTARTEAFF.